Below, one T cell receptor beta chain is given with its context. Its antigen is not known. The data stem from a study of shared clonotypes between healthy human individuals. Study background: Three plates were used per donor for CD4 naive, three for CD4 memory, two for CD8 naive and one for CD8 memory. Study findings and constraints: A generally larger estimated richness was seen in naive subsets than in memory subsets. Donor scarcity curtailed the genetic and exposure-history diversity represented herein.

The authors divided CD4+ cells into CD45RA+ naive and CD45RA-negative memory subsets. Per germline, CDR1 SGDLS and CDR2 YYNGEE. V was cut by 1 base and J by 2 bases, with 13 bases left in between. The CDR3 is 16 amino acids. Some clones are missing from TCRdb's copy, which holds only in-frame ones; the method was immunoSEQ multiplex PCR. The sample lists 1.5 million to 1.9 million clones; 95% to 99% were seen once. The V gene is TRBV9, the J gene TRBJ2-1, with a weak D call TRBD1 (6 bases). The sample comprised naive CD4+ T cells sorted from blood. Subset described: CD45RA+ positively selected. This TCR was sampled from a man aged 30 to 45 in good health. The CDR3 bases are TGTGCCAGCAGCGTATTCTCCACAGGGACCTACAATGAGCAGTTCTTC. Protein: CASSVFSTGTYNEQFF.